This TCR beta chain is drawn from a study of T cell responses to AZD1222 COVID-19 vaccine. Overall study results and limits: The study sampled repertoires only after the peak T cell response. Unmutated variant regions are reportedly the target of nearly half of TCRs that are spike-specific. Spike-wide coverage was observed for vaccine-associated CD4 TCRs, with dominant responses at 160-218 and 743-854. Vaccination with two AZD1222 doses was followed by a rise in Spike-specific TCR breadth and depth.

The CDR3 runs to 15 residues. Per the germline V gene, CDR1 is SNHLY and CDR2 is FYNNEI. V lost 3 bases and J lost 3; bases outside the gene matches: 3. Generated by immunoSEQ multiplex PCR, the TCRdb table keeps only in-frame clones and is missing some. The table records more than 100,000 clones, about 90% of them present only once. Concerning this clone itself: Antigen specificity is unknown.

This specimen consisted of peripheral blood, obtained on day 0 of AZD1222 vaccination. This receptor was taken from an adult in good health. The chain employs TRBV2 and TRBJ2-1, with 9 bases matching TRBD2. In DNA form, the CDR3 reads TGTGCCAGCAGTGAGCCTAGCGGGGACTACAATGAGCAGTTCTTC. Amino acids: CASSEPSGDYNEQFF.